These 3 T cell receptor beta chains were all obtained from the same sample, sequenced in a study of Ad26.COV2.S vaccination and SARS-CoV-2 variants. Treatment described: some 19 received Ad26.COV2.S at low or high dose, single or two shots; several received placebo; per-sample allocation not given. Sampling occurred on day 63 after the first vaccine or placebo injection. Repertoires were generated with immunoSEQ multiplex PCR, while TCRdb's copy carries only in-frame clones and drops some. The profile shows about 350,000 clones, 70% to 90% of them singletons. The material sequenced was peripheral blood, taken in a trial of Ad26.COV2.S vaccine versus placebo. All receptors come from a person between 18 and 60 years old who received the Ad26.COV2.S COVID-19 vaccine or a placebo.

This sequence joins TRBV4-1 and TRBJ2-1, with TRBD2 matching 7 bases. V dropped 0 bases and J dropped 9; count of bases not matched to a gene: 17. CDR1 and CDR2 from the germline V gene are MGHRA and YSYEKL. The CDR3 totals 18 residues. The CDR3 loop reads CASSQDRASGPYAGEQFF. For the CDR3, the DNA is TGCGCCAGCAGCCAAGATAGGGCTAGCGGCCCCTACGCCGGTGAGCAGTTCTTC.

The J gene is TRBJ2-3, the V gene TRBV29-1; D is perhaps TRBD1 or TRBD2 (5 bases each). From germline, CDR1 is SQVTM and CDR2 ANQGSEA. V gave up 6 bases and J gave up 2 bases, with 9 bases separating them. The CDR3 runs to 12 residues. This CDR3 is CSVGAITDTQYF. The CDR3 DNA sequence: TGCAGCGTCGGGGCGATCACAGATACGCAGTATTTT.

The chain recombines TRBV7-3 with TRBJ1-1, with 8 bases that match TRBD1. CDR3 length equals 14 residues. J gave up 5 bases and V 5 bases, and 7 bases lay outside the gene matches. Per germline, CDR1 SGHTA and CDR2 FQGTGA. This chain's CDR3 is CASSQQGGTTEAFF. Written as DNA, the CDR3 is TGTGCCAGCAGCCAACAGGGGGGAACGACTGAAGCTTTCTTT.